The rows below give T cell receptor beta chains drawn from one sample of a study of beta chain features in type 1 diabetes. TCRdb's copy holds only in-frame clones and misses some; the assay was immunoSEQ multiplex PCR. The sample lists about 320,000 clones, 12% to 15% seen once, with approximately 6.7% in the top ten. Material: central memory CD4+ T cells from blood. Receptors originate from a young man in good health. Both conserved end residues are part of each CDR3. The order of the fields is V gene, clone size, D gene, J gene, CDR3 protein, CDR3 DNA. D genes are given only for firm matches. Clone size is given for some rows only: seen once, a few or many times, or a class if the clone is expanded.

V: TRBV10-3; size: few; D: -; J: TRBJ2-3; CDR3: CAIRQGLGTDTQYF; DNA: TGTGCCATCAGGCAGGGGCTAGGTACAGATACGCAGTATTTT
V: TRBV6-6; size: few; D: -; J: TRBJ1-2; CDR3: CASSYSRPVVSYGYTF; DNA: TGTGCCAGCAGTTACTCGAGACCAGTTGTCAGCTATGGCTACACCTTC
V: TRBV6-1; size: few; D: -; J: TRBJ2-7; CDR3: CASSDPSSGSLYEQYF; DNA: TGTGCCAGCAGTGATCCCAGTTCTGGTTCCCTCTACGAGCAGTACTTC
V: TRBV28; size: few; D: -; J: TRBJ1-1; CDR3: CASNEGTKAFF; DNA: TGTGCCAGCAACGAGGGGACAAAAGCTTTCTTT
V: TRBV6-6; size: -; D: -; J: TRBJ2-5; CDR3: CASSNSGAEETQYF; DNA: TGTGCCAGCAGTAATTCCGGGGCCGAAGAGACCCAGTACTTC
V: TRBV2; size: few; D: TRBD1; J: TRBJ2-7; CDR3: CASRRDRVSYEQYF; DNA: TGTGCCAGCAGGAGGGACAGGGTCTCCTACGAGCAGTACTTC
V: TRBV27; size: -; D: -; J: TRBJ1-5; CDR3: CASSLRRSGVTEYSNQPQHF; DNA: TGTGCCAGCAGTCTCCGGCGGAGCGGGGTAACAGAGTATAGCAATCAGCCCCAGCATTTT
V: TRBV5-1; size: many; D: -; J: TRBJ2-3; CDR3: CASSLGFGPDTQYF; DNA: TGCGCCAGCAGCTTGGGATTTGGTCCAGATACGCAGTATTTT
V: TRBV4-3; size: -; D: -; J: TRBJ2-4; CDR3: CASSQDQAVAKNIQYF; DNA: TGCGCCAGCAGCCAAGATCAGGCGGTAGCCAAAAACATTCAGTACTTC
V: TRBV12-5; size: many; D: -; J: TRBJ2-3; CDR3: CASGLGNTDTQYF; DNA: TGTGCTAGTGGTTTGGGCAACACAGATACGCAGTATTTT
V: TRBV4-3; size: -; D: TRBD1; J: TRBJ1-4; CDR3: CASSQEGSGGKLFF; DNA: TGCGCCAGCAGCCAAGAAGGATCAGGGGGAAAACTGTTTTTT
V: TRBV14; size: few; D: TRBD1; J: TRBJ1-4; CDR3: CASSQRQGADEKLFF; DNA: TGTGCCAGCAGCCAACGACAGGGGGCGGATGAAAAACTGTTTTTT
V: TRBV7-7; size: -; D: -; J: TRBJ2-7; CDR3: CASSSGTTYEQYF; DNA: TGTGCCAGCAGCTCTGGAACTACCTACGAGCAGTACTTC
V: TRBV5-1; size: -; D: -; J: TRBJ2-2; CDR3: CASSLRSASNTGELFF; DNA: TGCGCCAGCAGCTTGCGGTCAGCGAGTAACACCGGGGAGCTGTTTTTT
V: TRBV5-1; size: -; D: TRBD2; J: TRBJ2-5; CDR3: CASSLFPMRDYPQETQYF; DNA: TGCGCCAGCAGCTTGTTTCCGATGAGGGACTATCCCCAAGAGACCCAGTACTTC
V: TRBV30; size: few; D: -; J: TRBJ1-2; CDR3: CAWTRDGYGYTF; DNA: TGTGCCTGGACCAGGGACGGCTATGGCTACACCTTC
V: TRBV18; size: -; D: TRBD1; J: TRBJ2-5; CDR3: CASSTGGQETQYF; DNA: TGTGCCAGCTCGACAGGGGGGCAAGAGACCCAGTACTTC
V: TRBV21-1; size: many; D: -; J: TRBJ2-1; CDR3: CASSSGNSYNEQFF; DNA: TGTGCCAGCAGCAGCGGGAACTCCTACAATGAGCAGTTCTTC
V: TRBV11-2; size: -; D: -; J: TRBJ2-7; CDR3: CASSLERRRIYEQYF; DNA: TGTGCCAGCAGCTTAGAGCGACGGCGAATCTACGAGCAGTACTTC
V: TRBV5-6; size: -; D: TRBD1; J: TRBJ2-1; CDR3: CASSFGTGTGGNNEQFF; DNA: TGTGCCAGCAGCTTCGGTACCGGGACAGGGGGCAACAATGAGCAGTTCTTC
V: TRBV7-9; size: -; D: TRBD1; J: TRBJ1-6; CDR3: CASSLRTGNSPLHF; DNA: TGTGCCAGCAGCTTGAGGACAGGGAATTCACCCCTCCACTTT
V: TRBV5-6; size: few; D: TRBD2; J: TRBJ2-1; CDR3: CASSLPGEGLNEQFF; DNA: TGTGCCAGCAGCCTCCCTGGGGAGGGCCTCAATGAGCAGTTCTTC
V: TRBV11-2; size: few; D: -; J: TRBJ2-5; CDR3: CASSLNWGGETQYF; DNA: TGTGCCAGCAGCTTGAACTGGGGTGGAGAGACCCAGTACTTC
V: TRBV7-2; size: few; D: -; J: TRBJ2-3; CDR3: CASSLSGQHTDTQYF; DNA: TGTGCCAGCAGCTTAAGTGGACAGCACACAGATACGCAGTATTTT
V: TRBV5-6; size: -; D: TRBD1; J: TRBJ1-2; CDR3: CASSLIQGAVYGYTF; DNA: TGTGCCAGCAGCTTGATTCAGGGGGCGGTTTATGGCTACACCTTC
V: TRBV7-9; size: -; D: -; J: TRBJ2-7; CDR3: CASSLVSRGEQYF; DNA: TGTGCCAGCAGCTTAGTCTCCAGGGGCGAGCAGTACTTC
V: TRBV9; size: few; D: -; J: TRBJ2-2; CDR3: CASSVIQGNSGELFF; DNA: TGTGCCAGCAGCGTAATTCAGGGGAATTCCGGGGAGCTGTTTTTT
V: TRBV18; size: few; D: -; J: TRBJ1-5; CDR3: CASQSSSNQPQHF; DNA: TGTGCCAGCCAGTCGTCCAGCAATCAGCCCCAGCATTTT
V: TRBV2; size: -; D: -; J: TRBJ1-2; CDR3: CASSDPRARSGYTF; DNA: TGTGCCAGCAGCGACCCGAGGGCAAGGTCTGGCTACACCTTC
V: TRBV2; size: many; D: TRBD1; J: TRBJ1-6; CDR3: CASTPGTGNLPLHF; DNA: TGTGCCAGCACGCCCGGGACAGGGAATCTACCCCTCCACTTT
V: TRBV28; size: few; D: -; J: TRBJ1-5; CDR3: CASSWGNQPQHF; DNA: TGTGCCAGCAGTTGGGGGAACCAGCCCCAGCATTTT
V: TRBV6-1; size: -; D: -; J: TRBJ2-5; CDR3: CASLTRRGETQYF; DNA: TGTGCCAGCCTGACTCGAAGGGGGGAGACCCAGTACTTC
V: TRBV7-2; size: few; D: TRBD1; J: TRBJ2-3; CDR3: CASSPDRGPDTQYF; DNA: TGTGCCAGCAGCCCCGACAGGGGGCCAGATACGCAGTATTTT
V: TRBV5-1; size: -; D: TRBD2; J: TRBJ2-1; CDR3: CASSFMTSGLSYNEQFF; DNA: TGCGCCAGCAGCTTTATGACTAGCGGTCTTTCCTACAATGAGCAGTTCTTC
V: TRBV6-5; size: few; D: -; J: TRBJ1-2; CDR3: CASMAGIGYGYTF; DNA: TGTGCCAGCATGGCAGGGATCGGCTATGGCTACACCTTC
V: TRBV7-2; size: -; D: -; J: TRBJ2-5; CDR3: CASSPGPQETQYF; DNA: TGTGCCAGCAGCCCGGGGCCCCAGGAGACCCAGTACTTC
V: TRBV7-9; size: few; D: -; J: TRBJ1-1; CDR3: CASSSLRVAEAFF; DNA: TGTGCCAGCAGCTCTCTTCGAGTTGCTGAAGCTTTCTTT
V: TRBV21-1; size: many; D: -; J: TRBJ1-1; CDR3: CASSKGRGCDTEAFF; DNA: TGTGCCAGCAGCAAAGGACGAGGGTGTGACACTGAAGCTTTCTTT
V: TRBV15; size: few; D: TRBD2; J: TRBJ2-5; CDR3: CATSRGASGQETQYF; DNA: TGTGCCACCAGCAGAGGGGCTAGCGGGCAAGAGACCCAGTACTTC
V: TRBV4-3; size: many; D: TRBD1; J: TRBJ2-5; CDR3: CASSLGTGEATQYF; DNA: TGCGCCAGCAGCCTTGGGACAGGGGAAGCGACCCAGTACTTC
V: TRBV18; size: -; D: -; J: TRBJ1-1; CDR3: CASSPPSSVLNTEAFF; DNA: TGTGCCAGCTCACCACCGTCGTCTGTCCTGAACACTGAAGCTTTCTTT
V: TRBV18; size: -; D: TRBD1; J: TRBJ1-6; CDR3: CASSRGQGANSPLHF; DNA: TGTGCCAGCTCGCGAGGACAGGGGGCTAATTCACCCCTCCACTTT
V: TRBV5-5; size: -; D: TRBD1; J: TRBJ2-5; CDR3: CASSFQGGIEETQYF; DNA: TGTGCCAGCAGCTTCCAAGGGGGCATTGAAGAGACCCAGTACTTC
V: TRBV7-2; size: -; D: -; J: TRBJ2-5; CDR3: CASRLRAVPQETQYF; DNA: TGTGCCAGCAGATTACGGGCCGTCCCGCAAGAGACCCAGTACTTC
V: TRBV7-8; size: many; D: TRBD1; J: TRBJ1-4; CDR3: CASSFRQGGEKLFF; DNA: TGTGCCAGCAGCTTCAGACAGGGGGGTGAAAAACTGTTTTTT
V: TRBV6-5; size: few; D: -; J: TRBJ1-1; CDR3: CASSHGQNTEAFF; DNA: TGTGCCAGCAGTCACGGACAGAACACTGAAGCTTTCTTT
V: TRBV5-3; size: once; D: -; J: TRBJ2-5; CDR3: CARSLWHPGTQYF; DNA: TGTGCCAGAAGCTTGTGGCATCCGGGGACCCAGTACTTC
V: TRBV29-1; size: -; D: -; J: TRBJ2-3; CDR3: CSVAKGRQTDTQYF; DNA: TGCAGCGTCGCGAAGGGTAGACAGACAGATACGCAGTATTTT
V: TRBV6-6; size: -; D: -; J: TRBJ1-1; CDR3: CASSYFAQITEAFF; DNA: TGTGCCAGCAGTTACTTCGCACAGATCACTGAAGCTTTCTTT
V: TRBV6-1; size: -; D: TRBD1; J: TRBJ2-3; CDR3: CASSIRGRTDTQYF; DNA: TGTGCCAGCAGTATCAGGGGGCGGACAGATACGCAGTATTTT
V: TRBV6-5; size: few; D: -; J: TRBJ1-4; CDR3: CASSLTGSYMKEVFF; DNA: TGTGCCAGCAGTTTGACCGGGTCCTATATGAAAGAGGTGTTTTTT
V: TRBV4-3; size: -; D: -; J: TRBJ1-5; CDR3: CASSQGQLYSNQPQHF; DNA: TGCGCCAGCAGCCAAGGACAGCTTTATAGCAATCAGCCCCAGCATTTT
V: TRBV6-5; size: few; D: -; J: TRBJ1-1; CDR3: CASSYSNARNTEAFF; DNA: TGTGCCAGCAGTTACTCGAACGCCAGGAACACTGAAGCTTTCTTT
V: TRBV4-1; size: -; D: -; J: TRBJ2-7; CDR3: CASSQDYASREQYF; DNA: TGCGCCAGCAGCCAAGATTACGCTAGCCGCGAGCAGTACTTC
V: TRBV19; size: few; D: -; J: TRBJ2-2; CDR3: CASSPQRAIGELFF; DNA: TGTGCCAGTAGCCCCCAGCGGGCAATCGGGGAGCTGTTTTTT
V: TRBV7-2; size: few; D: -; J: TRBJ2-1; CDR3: CASSQTTGNEQFF; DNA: TGTGCCAGCAGTCAGACAACAGGGAATGAGCAGTTCTTC
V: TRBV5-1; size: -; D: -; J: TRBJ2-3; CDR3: CASSEARPTDTQYF; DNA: TGCGCCAGCAGCGAGGCTCGACCCACAGATACGCAGTATTTT